This T cell receptor (beta chain) derives from a study of blood T cell repertoires in COVID-19. Across the whole study: Samples representing acute and convalescent COVID-19 were sourced from the United States, Italy and Spain.

Sequencing was performed with immunoSEQ multiplex PCR; in TCRdb, only in-frame clones are kept and a portion is missing. The sample has roughly 140,000 clones, roughly 87% seen once; the top ten hold about 4%. The CDR3 has 14 residues. V was pared by 6 bases and J by 4 bases, with 13 bases between. The germline V gene has CDR1 MNHEY and CDR2 SMNVEV (reference sequence). This receptor was identified in a woman aged 55-75 years with active or convalescent COVID-19. What was sequenced was peripheral blood. This chain connects TRBV27 to TRBJ1-3, with D possibly matching TRBD1 (5 bases). DNA of the CDR3: TGTGCCAGCAGGCCCCGGGGGTCAGGAAACACCATATATTTT. Translating it yields CASRPRGSGNTIYF.